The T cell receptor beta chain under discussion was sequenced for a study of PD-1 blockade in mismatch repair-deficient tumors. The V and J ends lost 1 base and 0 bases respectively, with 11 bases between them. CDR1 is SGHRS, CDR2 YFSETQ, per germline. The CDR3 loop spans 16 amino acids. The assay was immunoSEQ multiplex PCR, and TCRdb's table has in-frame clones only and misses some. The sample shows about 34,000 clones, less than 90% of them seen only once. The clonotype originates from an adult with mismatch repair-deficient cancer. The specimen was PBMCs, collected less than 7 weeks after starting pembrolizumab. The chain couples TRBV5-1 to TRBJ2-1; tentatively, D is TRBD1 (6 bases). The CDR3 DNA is TGCGCCAGCAGCTTGACCCAGGGGCGCTCCTACAATGAGCAGTTCTTC. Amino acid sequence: CASSLTQGRSYNEQFF. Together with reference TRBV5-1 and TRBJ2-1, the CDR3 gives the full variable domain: KAGVTQTPRYLIKTRGQQVTLSCSPISGHRSVSWYQQTPGQGLQFLFEYFSETQRNKGNFPGRFSGRQFSNSRSEMNVSTLELGDSALYLCASSLTQGRSYNEQFFGPGTRLTVL.